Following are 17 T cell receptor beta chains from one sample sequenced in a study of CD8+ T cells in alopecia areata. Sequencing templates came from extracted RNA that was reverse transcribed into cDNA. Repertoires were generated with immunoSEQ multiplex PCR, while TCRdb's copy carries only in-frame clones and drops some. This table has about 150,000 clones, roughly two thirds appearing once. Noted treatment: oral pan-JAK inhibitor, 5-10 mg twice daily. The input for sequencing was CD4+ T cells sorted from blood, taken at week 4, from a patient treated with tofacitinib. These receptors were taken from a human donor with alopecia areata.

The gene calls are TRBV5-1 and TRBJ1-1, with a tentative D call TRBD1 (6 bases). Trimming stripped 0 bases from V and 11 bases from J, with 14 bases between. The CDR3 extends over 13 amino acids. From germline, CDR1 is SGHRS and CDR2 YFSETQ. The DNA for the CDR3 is TGCGCCAGCAGCTTGGGGACGGGGGGCTTGGCTTTCTTT. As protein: CASSLGTGGLAFF.

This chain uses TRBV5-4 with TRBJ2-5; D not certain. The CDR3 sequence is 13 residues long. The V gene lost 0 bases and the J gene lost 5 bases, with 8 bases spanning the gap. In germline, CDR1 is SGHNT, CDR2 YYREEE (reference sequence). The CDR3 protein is CASSLEGSETQYF. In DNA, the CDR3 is TGTGCCAGCAGCTTGGAAGGATCTGAGACCCAGTACTTC.

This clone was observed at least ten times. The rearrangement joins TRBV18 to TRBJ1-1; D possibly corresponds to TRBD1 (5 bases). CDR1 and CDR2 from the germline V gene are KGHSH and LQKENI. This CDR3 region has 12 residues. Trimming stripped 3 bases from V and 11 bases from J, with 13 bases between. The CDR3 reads CASSPADRMAFF. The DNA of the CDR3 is TGTGCCAGCTCACCGGCCGACAGAATGGCTTTCTTT.

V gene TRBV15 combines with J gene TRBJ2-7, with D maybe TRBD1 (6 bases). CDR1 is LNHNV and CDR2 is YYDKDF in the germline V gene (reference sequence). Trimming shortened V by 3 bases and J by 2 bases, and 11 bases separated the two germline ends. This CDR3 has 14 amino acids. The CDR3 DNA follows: TGTGCCACCAGCAGGGCGGACAGAACCTACGAGCAGTACTTC. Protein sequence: CATSRADRTYEQYF.

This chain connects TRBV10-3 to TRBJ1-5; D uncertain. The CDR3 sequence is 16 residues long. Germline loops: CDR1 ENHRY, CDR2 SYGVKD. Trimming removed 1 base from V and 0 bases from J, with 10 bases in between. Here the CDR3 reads CAISEFDTISNQPQHF. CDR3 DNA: TGTGCCATCAGTGAGTTCGACACGATTAGCAATCAGCCCCAGCATTTT.

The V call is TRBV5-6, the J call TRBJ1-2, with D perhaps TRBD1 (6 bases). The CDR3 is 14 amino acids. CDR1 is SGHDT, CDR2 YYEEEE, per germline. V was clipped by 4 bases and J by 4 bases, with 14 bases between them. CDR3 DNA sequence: TGTGCCAGCAGCCCCCAAGGGGGAAGCTATGGCTACACCTTC. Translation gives CASSPQGGSYGYTF.

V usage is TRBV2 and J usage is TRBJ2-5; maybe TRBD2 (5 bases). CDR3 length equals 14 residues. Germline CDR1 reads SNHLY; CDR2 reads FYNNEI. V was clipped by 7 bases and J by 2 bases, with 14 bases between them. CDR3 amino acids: CASKNIRGQETQYF. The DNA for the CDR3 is TGTGCCAGCAAGAACATCCGGGGACAAGAGACCCAGTACTTC.

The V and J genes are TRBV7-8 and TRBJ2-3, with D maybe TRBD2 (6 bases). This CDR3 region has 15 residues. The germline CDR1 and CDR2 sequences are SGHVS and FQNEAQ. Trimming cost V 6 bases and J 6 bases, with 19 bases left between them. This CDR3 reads CASRARGGALDTQYF. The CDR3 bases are TGTGCCAGCAGGGCGCGGGGTGGGGCCCTCGATACGCAGTATTTT.

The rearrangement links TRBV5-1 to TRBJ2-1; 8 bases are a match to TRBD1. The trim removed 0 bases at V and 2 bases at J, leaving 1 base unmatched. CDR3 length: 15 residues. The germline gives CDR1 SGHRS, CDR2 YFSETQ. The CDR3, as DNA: TGCGCCAGCAGCTTGGGGACAGGGCCCTACAATGAGCAGTTCTTC. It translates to CASSLGTGPYNEQFF.

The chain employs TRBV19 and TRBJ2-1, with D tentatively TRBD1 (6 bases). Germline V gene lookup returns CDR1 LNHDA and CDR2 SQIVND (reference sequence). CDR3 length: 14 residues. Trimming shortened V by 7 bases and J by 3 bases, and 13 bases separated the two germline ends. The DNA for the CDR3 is TGTGCCAGTAAGAAACAGGGAAGCTACAATGAGCAGTTCTTC. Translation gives CASKKQGSYNEQFF.

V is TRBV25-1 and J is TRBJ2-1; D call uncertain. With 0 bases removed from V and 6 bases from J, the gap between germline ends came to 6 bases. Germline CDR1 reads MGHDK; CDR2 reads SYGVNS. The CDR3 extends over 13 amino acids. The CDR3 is CASSEYWSNEQFF. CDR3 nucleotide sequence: TGTGCCAGCAGTGAATATTGGTCCAATGAGCAGTTCTTC.

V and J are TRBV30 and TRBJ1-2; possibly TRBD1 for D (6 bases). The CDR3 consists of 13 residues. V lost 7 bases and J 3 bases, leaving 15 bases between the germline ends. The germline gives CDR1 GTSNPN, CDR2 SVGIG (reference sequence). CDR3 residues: CASQGRGHYGYTF. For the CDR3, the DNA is TGTGCCTCGCAGGGGAGGGGCCACTATGGCTACACCTTC. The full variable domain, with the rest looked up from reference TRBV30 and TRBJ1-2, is SQTIHQWPATLVQPVGSPLSLECTVEGTSNPNLYWYRQAAGRGLQLLFYSVGIGQISSEVPQNLSASRPQDRQFILSSKKLLLSDSGFYLCASQGRGHYGYTFGSGTRLTVV.

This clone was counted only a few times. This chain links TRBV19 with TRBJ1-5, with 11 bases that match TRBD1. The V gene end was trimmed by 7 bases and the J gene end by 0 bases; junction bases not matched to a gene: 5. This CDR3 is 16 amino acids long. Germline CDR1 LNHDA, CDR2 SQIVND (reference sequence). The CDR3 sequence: CASTGQGATSNQPQHF. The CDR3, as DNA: TGTGCCAGTACTGGACAGGGGGCGACTAGCAATCAGCCCCAGCATTTT.

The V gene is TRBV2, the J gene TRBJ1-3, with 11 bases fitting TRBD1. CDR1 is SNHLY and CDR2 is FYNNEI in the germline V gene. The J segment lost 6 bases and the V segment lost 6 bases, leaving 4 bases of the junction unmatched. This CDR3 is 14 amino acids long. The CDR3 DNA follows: TGTGCCAGCAGCCGGGACAGGGGGACAAACACCATATATTTT. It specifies CASSRDRGTNTIYF.

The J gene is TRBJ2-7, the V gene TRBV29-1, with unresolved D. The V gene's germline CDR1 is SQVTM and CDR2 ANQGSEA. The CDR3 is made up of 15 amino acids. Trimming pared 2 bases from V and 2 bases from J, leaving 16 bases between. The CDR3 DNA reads TGCAGCGTTGAAACCGGCAGGTCACCAACCTACGAGCAGTACTTC. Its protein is CSVETGRSPTYEQYF.

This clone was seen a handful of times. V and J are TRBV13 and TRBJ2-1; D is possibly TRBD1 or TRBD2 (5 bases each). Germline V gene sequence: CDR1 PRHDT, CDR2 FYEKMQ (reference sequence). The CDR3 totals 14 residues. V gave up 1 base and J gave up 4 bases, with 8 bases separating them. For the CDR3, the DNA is TGTGCCAGCAGCTTAGTAGGGGAGTACAATGAGCAGTTCTTC. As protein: CASSLVGEYNEQFF.

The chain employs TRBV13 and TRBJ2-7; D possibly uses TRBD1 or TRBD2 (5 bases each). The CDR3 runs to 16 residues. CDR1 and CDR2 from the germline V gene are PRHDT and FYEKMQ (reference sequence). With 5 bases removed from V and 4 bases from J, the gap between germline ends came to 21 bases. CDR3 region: CASSPFGDAGPYEQYF. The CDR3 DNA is TGTGCCAGCAGCCCTTTCGGGGACGCTGGGCCTTACGAGCAGTACTTC. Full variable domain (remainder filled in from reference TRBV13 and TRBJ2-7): AAGVIQSPRHLIKEKRETATLKCYPIPRHDTVYWYQQGPGQDPQFLISFYEKMQSDKGSIPDRFSAQQFSDYHSELNMSSLELGDSALYFCASSPFGDAGPYEQYFGPGTRLTVT.